This entry lists 4 T cell receptor beta chains sequenced from one sample in a study of T cell repertoires in cytomegalovirus infection. TCRdb analysed the reads with MiXCR anew, one entry per CDR3 protein. This table holds 90,000 to 120,000 distinct CDR3 sequences, around a quarter found once. Specimen: CD8+ T cells from PBMCs. All receptors come from a human donor in good health (CMV status not recorded). Some clones in this sample may be carry-over from other donors' samples.

This clonotype showed up just a few times. This chain joins TRBV11-2 and TRBJ2-1; TRBD1 is a possible D gene (6 bases). This CDR3 comprises 16 residues. V shed 0 bases and J shed 6 bases, with 15 bases lying between them. The germline V gene encodes CDR1 SGHAT and CDR2 FQNNGV. CDR3 loop: CASSLEVAGAVNEQFF. For the CDR3, the DNA is TGTGCCAGCAGCTTAGAAGTGGCAGGGGCGGTCAATGAGCAGTTCTTC.

This clonotype was detected only a few times. This chain's CDR3 is CAWSDPDTRSGANVLTF. In nucleotides, the CDR3 is TGTGCCTGGAGTGACCCGGACACAAGATCTGGGGCCAACGTCCTGACTTTC. V usage is TRBV30 and J usage is TRBJ2-6; a possible D gene is TRBD1 (5 bases). This CDR3 region has 17 residues. The ends were cut back, 1 base at V and 1 base at J, with 14 bases in the middle. Germline V gives CDR1 GTSNPN, CDR2 SVGIG (reference sequence).

The chain links TRBV6-2 or TRBV6-3 to TRBJ2-7; TRBD1 matches 7 bases. CDR1 and CDR2 (germline): MNHEY, SVGEGT. The CDR3 extends over 20 amino acids. V lost 2 bases and J lost 2; bases outside the gene matches: 21. The DNA for the CDR3 is TGTGCCAGCAGTTACCCCACGATTCGGACAGGAATGATGGGACCCTACGAGCAGTACTTC. Protein: CASSYPTIRTGMMGPYEQYF.

The V gene is TRBV28, the J gene TRBJ2-7; 7 bases agree with TRBD2. Germline V CDR1 and CDR2: MDHEN, SYDVKM. This CDR3 is 13 amino acids long. Trimming removed 7 bases from V and 2 bases from J; junction bases left unmatched: 5. The DNA of the CDR3 is TGTGCCAGCAACCCCAGCGGGGCCTACGAGCAGTACTTC. Protein: CASNPSGAYEQYF.